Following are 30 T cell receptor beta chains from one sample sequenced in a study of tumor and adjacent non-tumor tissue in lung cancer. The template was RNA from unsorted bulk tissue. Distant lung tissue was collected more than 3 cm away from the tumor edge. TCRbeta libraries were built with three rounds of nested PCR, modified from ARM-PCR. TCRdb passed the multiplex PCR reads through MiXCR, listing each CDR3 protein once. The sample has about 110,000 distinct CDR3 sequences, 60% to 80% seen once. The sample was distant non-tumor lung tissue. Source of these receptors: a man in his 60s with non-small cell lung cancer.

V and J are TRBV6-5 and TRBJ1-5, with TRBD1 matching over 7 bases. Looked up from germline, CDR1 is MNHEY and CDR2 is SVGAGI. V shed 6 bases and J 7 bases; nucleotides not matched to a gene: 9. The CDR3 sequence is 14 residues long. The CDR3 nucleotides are TGTGCCAGCAGCACTCTGACAGGGCAACAGCCCCAGCATTTT. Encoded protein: CASSTLTGQQPQHF.

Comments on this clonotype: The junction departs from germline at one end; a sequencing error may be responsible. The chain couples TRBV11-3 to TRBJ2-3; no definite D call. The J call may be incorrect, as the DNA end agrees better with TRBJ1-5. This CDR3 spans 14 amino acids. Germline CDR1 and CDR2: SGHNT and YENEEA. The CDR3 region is CTSSLVGYTYTQHF. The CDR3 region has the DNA TGTACCAGCAGCTTAGTCGGCTACACATATACGCAGCATTTT.

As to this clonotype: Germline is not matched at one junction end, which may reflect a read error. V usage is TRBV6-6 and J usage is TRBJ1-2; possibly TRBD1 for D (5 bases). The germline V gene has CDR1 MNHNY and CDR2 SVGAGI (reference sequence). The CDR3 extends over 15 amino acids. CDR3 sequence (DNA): TGTGCAAGCAGCAACGAATGGGGCGCGGACTATGGCTACACCTTC. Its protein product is CASSNEWGADYGYTF.

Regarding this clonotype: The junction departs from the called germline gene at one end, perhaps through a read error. The CDR3 region is CSVVSQGLIACEQCF. In DNA form, the CDR3 reads TGCAGCGTTGTTTCACAGGGGCTAATAGCCTGCGAGCAGTGCTTC. This chain links TRBV29-1 with TRBJ2-7; TRBD1 aligns across 7 bases. Germline CDR1 reads SQVTM; CDR2 reads ANQGSEA. This CDR3 spans 15 amino acids.

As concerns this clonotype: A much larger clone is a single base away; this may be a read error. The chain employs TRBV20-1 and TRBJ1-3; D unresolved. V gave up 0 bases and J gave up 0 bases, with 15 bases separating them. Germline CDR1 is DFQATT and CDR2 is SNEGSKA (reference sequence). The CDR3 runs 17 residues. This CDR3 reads CSARDFAGLGSGNTIYF. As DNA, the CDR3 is TGCAGTGCTAGAGATTTCGCGGGATTGGGCTCTGGAAACACCATATATTTT.

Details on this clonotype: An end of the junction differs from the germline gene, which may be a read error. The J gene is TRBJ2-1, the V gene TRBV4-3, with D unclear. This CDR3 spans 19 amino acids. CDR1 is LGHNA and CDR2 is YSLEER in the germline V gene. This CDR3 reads CASYQEVGWGQSSYNERFF. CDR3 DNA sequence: TGCGCCAGCTACCAAGAAGTGGGGTGGGGTCAGAGCTCCTACAATGAGCGGTTCTTC.

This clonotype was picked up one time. Here the CDR3 DNA reads TGTGCCAACAGGGACCAGGGATGGGTCTACGAGCAGTACTTC. It translates to CANRDQGWVYEQYF. This chain uses TRBV6-1 with TRBJ2-7; the D gene is possibly TRBD1 (6 bases). Germline V CDR1 and CDR2: MNHNS, SASEGT. V lost 10 bases to trimming and J lost 3 bases, with 19 bases between them. CDR3 length: 14 amino acids.

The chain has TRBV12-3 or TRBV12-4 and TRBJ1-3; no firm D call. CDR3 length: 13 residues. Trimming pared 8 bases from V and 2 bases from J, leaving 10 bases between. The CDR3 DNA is TGTGCCAGCGTAGGGATAGCTGGAAACACCATATATTTT. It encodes CASVGIAGNTIYF.

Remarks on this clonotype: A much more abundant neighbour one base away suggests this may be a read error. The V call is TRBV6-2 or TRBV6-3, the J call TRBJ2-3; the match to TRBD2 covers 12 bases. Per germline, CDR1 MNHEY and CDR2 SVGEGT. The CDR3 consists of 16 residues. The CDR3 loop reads CAGSWTSGARADTQYF. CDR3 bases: TGTGCCGGCAGCTGGACTAGCGGGGCGAGGGCAGATACGCAGTATTTT.

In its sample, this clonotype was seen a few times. In nucleotides, the CDR3 is TGTGCCAGCAGCCCCCAGGGACACAGCAATCAGCCCCAGCATTTT. It yields the protein CASSPQGHSNQPQHF. The chain recombines TRBV25-1 with TRBJ1-5; tentatively, D is TRBD1 (6 bases). Looked up from germline, CDR1 is MGHDK and CDR2 is SYGVNS. This CDR3 is 15 amino acids long. Trimming took off 6 bases at V and 1 base at J, with 13 bases between the two ends.

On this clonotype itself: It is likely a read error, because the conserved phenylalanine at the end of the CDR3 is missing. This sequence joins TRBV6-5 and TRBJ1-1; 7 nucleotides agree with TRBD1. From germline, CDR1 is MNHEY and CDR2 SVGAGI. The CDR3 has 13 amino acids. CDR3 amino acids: CANSYDRDTEAFY. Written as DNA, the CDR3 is TGTGCCAACAGTTACGACAGGGATACTGAAGCTTTCTAT.

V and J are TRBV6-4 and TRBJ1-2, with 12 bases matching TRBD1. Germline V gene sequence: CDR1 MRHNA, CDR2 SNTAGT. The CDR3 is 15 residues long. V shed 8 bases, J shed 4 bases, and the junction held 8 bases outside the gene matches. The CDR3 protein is CASVGQGAYCYGYTF. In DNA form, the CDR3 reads TGTGCCAGCGTGGGACAGGGGGCTTATTGCTATGGCTACACCTTC.

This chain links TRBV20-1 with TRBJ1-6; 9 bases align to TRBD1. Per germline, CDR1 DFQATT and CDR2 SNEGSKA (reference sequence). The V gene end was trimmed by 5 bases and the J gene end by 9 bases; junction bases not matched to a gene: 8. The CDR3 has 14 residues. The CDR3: CSAQTGTGSSPLHF. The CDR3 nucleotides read TGCAGTGCTCAAACCGGGACAGGGAGTTCACCCCTCCACTTT.

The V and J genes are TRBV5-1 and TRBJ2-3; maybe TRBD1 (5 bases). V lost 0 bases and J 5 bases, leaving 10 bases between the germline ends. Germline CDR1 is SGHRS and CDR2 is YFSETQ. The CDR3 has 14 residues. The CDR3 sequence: CASSLGAGRDTQYF. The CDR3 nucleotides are TGCGCCAGCAGCTTGGGTGCAGGGCGAGATACGCAGTATTTT.

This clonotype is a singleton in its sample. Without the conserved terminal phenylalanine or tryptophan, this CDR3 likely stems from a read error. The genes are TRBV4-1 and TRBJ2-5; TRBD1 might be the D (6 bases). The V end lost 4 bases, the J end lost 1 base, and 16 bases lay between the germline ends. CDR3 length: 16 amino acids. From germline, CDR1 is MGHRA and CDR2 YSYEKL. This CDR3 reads CASSRNPGHLQETQYS. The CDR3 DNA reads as TGCGCCAGCAGCCGAAACCCGGGACACCTCCAAGAGACCCAGTACTCC.

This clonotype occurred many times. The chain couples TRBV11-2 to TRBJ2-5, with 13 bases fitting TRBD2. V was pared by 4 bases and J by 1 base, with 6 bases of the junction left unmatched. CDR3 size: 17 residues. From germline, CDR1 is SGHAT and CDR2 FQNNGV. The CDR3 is CASSSGLAGNFQETQYF. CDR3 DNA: TGTGCCAGCAGCTCGGGACTAGCGGGGAACTTCCAAGAGACCCAGTACTTC.

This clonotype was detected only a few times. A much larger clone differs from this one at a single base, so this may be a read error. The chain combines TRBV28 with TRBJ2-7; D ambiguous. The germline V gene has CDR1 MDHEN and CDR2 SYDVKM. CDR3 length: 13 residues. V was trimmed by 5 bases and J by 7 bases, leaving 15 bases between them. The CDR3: CASSPPESREQYF. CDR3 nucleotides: TGTGCCAGCAGTCCCCCCGAGAGCCGGGAGCAGTACTTC.

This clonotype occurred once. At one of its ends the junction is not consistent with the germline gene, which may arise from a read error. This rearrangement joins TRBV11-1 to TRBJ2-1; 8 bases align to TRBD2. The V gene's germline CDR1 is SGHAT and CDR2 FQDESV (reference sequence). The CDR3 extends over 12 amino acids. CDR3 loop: CANSNEREPYFF. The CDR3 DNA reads TGTGCCAACAGCAACGAGCGGGAGCCGTATTTCTTC.

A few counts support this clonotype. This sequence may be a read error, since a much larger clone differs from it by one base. CDR3 in DNA: TGTGCCAGCACCTTTAGACAGATCGCCATGTTAAACTACAATGAGCACTTCTTC. Translation: CASTFRQIAMLNYNEHFF. This rearrangement joins TRBV6-2 or TRBV6-3 to TRBJ2-1; D may be TRBD1 (5 bases). This CDR3 region has 18 residues. Germline V gene sequence: CDR1 MNHEY, CDR2 SVGEGT.

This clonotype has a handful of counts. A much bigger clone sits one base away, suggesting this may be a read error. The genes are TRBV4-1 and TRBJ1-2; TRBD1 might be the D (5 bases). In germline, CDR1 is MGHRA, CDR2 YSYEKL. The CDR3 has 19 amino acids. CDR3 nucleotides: TGCGCCAGCAACCAAGAACCCCCCCCCCGCAGGGTATCCAACTATGGCTACACCTTC. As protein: CASNQEPPPRRVSNYGYTF.

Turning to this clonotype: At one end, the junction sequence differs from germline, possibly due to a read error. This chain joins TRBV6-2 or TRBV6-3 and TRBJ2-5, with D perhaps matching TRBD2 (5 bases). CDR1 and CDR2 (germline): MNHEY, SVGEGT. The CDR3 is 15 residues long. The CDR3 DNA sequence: TGTGCCAGCAGAGCGGCATGGGAGTCGCGAGAGACCCAGCACTTC. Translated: CASRAAWESRETQHF.

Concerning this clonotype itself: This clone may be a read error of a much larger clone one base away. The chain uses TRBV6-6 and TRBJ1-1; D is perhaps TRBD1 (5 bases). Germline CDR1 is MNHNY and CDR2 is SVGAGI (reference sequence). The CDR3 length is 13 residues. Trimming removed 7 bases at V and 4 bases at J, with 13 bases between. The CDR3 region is CASNWQGGTEAFF. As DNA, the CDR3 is TGTGCCAGCAATTGGCAGGGTGGCACTGAAGCTTTCTTT.

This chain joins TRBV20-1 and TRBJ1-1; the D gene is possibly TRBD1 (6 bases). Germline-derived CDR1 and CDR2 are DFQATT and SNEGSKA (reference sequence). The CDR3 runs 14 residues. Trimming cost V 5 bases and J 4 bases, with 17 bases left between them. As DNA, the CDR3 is TGCAGTGCTGGAGGAGGGGGAAAGGGCACTGAAGCTTTCTTT. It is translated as CSAGGGGKGTEAFF.

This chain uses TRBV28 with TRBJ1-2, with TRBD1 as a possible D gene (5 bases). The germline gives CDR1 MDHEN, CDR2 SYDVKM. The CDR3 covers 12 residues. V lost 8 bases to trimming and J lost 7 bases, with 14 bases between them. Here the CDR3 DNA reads TGTGCCAGCCGGGGCGCGGGAGGTGGCTACACCTTC. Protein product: CASRGAGGGYTF.

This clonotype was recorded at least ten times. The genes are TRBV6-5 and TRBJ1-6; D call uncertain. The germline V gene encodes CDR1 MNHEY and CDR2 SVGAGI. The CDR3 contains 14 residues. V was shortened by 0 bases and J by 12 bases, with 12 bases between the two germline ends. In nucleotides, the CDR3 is TGTGCCAGCAGTTACTCAACGGAGGGAGGACCCCTCCACTTT. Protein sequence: CASSYSTEGGPLHF.

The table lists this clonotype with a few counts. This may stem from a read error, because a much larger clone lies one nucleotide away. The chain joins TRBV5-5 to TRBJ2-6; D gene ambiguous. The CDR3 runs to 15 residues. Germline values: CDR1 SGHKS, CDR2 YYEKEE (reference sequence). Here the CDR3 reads CAISLEGSGANVLTF. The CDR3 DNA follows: TGTGCCATCAGCTTGGAAGGGTCTGGGGCCAACGTCCTGACTTTC. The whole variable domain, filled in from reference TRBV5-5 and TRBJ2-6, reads DAGVTQSPTHLIKTRGQQVTLRCSPISGHKSVSWYQQVLGQGPQFIFQYYEKEERGRGNFPDRFSARQFPNYSSELNVNALLLGDSALYLCAISLEGSGANVLTFGAGSRLTVL.

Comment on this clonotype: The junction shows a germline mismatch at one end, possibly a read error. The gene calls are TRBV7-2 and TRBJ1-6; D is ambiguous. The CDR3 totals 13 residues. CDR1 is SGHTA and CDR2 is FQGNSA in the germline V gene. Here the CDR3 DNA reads TGTGACAGCAGCTTAGTGGCTCTCGTAGCCCTCCACTTT. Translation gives CDSSLVALVALHF.

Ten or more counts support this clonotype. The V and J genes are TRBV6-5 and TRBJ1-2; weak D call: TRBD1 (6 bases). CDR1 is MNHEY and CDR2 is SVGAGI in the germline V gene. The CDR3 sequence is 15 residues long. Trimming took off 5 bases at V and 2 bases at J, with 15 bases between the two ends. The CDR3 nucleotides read TGTGCCAGCAGTCCCTGGAGGGACATAAACTATGGCTACACCTTC. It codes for CASSPWRDINYGYTF.

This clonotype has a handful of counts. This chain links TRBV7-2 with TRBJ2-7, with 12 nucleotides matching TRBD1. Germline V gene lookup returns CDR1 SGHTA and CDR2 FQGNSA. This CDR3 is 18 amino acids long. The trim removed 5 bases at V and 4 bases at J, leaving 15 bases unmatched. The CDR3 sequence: CASSLWDGTGGLGYEQYF. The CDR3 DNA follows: TGTGCCAGCAGCCTATGGGACGGGACAGGGGGCTTGGGGTACGAGCAGTACTTC.

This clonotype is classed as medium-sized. The CDR3 DNA sequence: TGTGCCAGCAGTTACTCAGGTTCAGGGGGTGCATCCCCCCAGCATTTT. The encoded protein is CASSYSGSGGASPQHF. The gene calls are TRBV6-2 or TRBV6-3 and TRBJ1-5, with 7 bases identical to TRBD1. The V gene end was trimmed by 0 bases and the J gene end by 10 bases; junction bases not matched to a gene: 12. This CDR3 region has 16 residues. CDR1 and CDR2 (germline): MNHEY, SVGEGT.